Listed below are T cell receptor beta chains from one sample, sequenced in a study of T cell responses to AZD1222 COVID-19 vaccine. Here immunoSEQ multiplex PCR was the method, and the copy in TCRdb shows in-frame clones only, minus some. The sample yields around 150,000 clones, roughly 93% seen once. Sequences were derived from peripheral blood, sampled 28 days after the second AZD1222 dose. All receptors come from an adult who received the AZD1222 COVID-19 vaccine. CDR3s include the opening cysteine and the closing phenylalanine or tryptophan.

CDR3 protein,J gene,V gene
CASSQERYGYTF,TRBJ1-2,TRBV3-1/TRBV3-2
CASSKVCGPWGYTF,TRBJ1-2,TRBV21-1
CASIDGNEQFF,TRBJ2-1,TRBV11-1
CATAKQGIHEQFF,TRBJ2-1,TRBV24-1
CASSRQGIEEQYF,TRBJ2-7,TRBV5-4
CASSTGTTEAFF,TRBJ1-1,TRBV12-3/TRBV12-4
CASSLGGGTEAFF,TRBJ1-1,TRBV12-3/TRBV12-4
CASSIMGVLNSPLHF,TRBJ1-6,TRBV19
CASSVGYGYTF,TRBJ1-2,TRBV9
CATSRAGTSTDTQYF,TRBJ2-3,TRBV15
CASNADNTGFTEAFF,TRBJ1-1,TRBV13
CASSQDVSSPLHF,TRBJ1-6,TRBV4-1
CASRYQPQHF,TRBJ1-5,TRBV5-8
CASSTQGDTQYF,TRBJ2-3,TRBV28
CASSYGAFSSPLHF,TRBJ1-6,TRBV6-5
CASSQDSQYPKEHYGYTF,TRBJ1-2,TRBV14
CASSYSSTGPSEAFF,TRBJ1-1,TRBV6-5
CASSAQEYGTQYF,TRBJ2-5,TRBV6-4
CASSQEDSPNNSPLHF,TRBJ1-6,TRBV4-1
CASSSEREAQYF,TRBJ2-3,TRBV28
CSAVLTNLEAFF,TRBJ1-1,TRBV29-1
CASSLGQFVGLGEQETQYF,TRBJ2-5,TRBV11-3
CASSEMAVLVRTIYF,TRBJ1-3,TRBV6-1
CASSPLGSIDSGNTIYF,TRBJ1-3,TRBV18
CASSDRGGNEKLFF,TRBJ1-4,TRBV6-4
CASSDAAGSAGELFF,TRBJ2-2,TRBV5-1
CASSQMISSLNNEQFF,TRBJ2-1,TRBV9
CASSSFTNEKLFF,TRBJ1-4,TRBV4-1
CASSLGTGNVNGYTF,TRBJ1-2,TRBV27
CAIRYRDSLLGTEAFF,TRBJ1-1,TRBV10-3
CSVEDRGLLNVLTF,TRBJ2-6,TRBV29-1
CASSISLANNEQFF,TRBJ2-1,TRBV19
CASSVDIIGNTIYF,TRBJ1-3,TRBV9
CAWSVAGDTEAFF,TRBJ1-1,TRBV30
CASQMWGQGNSPLHF,TRBJ1-6,TRBV6-5
CASSFWTPSPPGNTIYF,TRBJ1-3,TRBV5-5
CASGLLLQGARGTEAFF,TRBJ1-1,TRBV12-5
CASSLGPDGYGYTF,TRBJ1-2,TRBV11-3
CASSLTVNTGELFF,TRBJ2-2,TRBV7-3
CASSHTGGRDGYTF,TRBJ1-2,TRBV5-5
CASKRVTDSDYGYTF,TRBJ1-2,TRBV19
CASSSGPTASPLHF,TRBJ1-6,TRBV9
CASSYSGGYNEQYF,TRBJ2-7,TRBV6-5
CASSLDRGRNTEAFF,TRBJ1-1,TRBV5-8
CASELDSSYNEQFF,TRBJ2-1,TRBV5-1
CASSKVREGLNQPQHF,TRBJ1-5,TRBV21-1
CASSHRQGEGLRSPLHF,TRBJ1-6,TRBV5-1
CASSEVGNTEAFF,TRBJ1-1,TRBV2
CASSSGTGGSRTTFF,TRBJ1-1,TRBV7-9
CASSYSAGVSYEQYF,TRBJ2-7,TRBV6-5
CASSLVGVASYGYTF,TRBJ1-2,TRBV5-8
CASHTGHGYTF,TRBJ1-2,TRBV30
CASSLISGGNGYTF,TRBJ1-2,TRBV5-1
CASSIVGLGGETQYF,TRBJ2-5,TRBV19
CASSLTGPGGYTF,TRBJ1-2,TRBV5-1
CASSFLARGGGPDTQYF,TRBJ2-3,TRBV5-1
CASSPNNQPQHF,TRBJ1-5,TRBV7-2
CASSLDAYEQYF,TRBJ2-7,TRBV5-4
CASSATVNSPLHF,TRBJ1-6,TRBV2
CASRPRGGPLAGYTF,TRBJ1-2,TRBV28